These 16 T cell receptor beta chains originate from one sample sequenced in a study of CD8+CD57+ T cells in acquired aplastic anemia (dated 2018 in TCRdb). Instrument used: Illumina HiSeq 2000. TCR beta VDJ combination and CDR3 sequence profiling used genomic DNA as the template. The public reads were run again by TCRdb, first through fastp at Q25 and then through MiXCR, and only productive beta chains were kept. Entries that share a CDR3 protein sequence are merged under the most common genes and DNA. This sample is represented by under 250,000 distinct CDR3 sequences; 65% of them were singletons. Roughly 53% of the sample is in the top ten clones. Expansion of CD8+CD57+ cells had been shown by flow cytometry in the patients chosen for sequencing. The sequencing sample was made of sorted CD4+, CD8+, or CD8+CD57+ T cells (not recorded which) from PBMCs. These receptors came from a human donor with aplastic anemia.

The V gene is TRBV6-1, the J gene TRBJ2-7, with D unclear. The V end lost 5 bases, the J end lost 7 bases, and 9 bases lay between the germline ends. Germline assignment: CDR1 MNHNS and CDR2 SASEGT. CDR3 size: 11 residues. The CDR3: CASSRNGEQYF. The DNA of the CDR3 is TGTGCCAGCAGTAGAAATGGGGAGCAGTACTTC.

Of note for this clonotype: A junction boundary mismatches the germline segment, possibly from a read error. The V gene is TRBV20-1, the J gene TRBJ2-1; 8 bases fit TRBD2. The CDR3 runs to 14 residues. Germline assignment: CDR1 DFQATT and CDR2 SNEGSKA (reference sequence). CDR3 in amino acids: CSVLLAVPYKEQFF. As DNA, the CDR3 is TGCAGTGTTCTACTAGCGGTGCCCTACAAGGAGCAGTTCTTC.

There are a few counts of this clonotype. The V and J genes are TRBV7-9 and TRBJ2-3; 8 bases align to TRBD1. Germline lookup yields CDR1 SEHNR and CDR2 FQNEAQ (reference sequence). This CDR3 region has 14 residues. Trimming cost V 5 bases and J 5 bases; bases outside gene matches: 6. Here the CDR3 DNA reads TGTGCCAGCAGCCTGGACAGGGCTCAAGATACGCAGTATTTT. Its protein product is CASSLDRAQDTQYF.

This clonotype has just one count. V and J are TRBV5-6 and TRBJ2-7, with a possible D match to TRBD2 (6 bases). Looked up from germline, CDR1 is SGHDT and CDR2 is YYEEEE. The CDR3 is 16 amino acids. Trimming removed 3 bases from V and 2 bases from J, with 18 bases in between. The CDR3 DNA follows: TGTGCCAGCAGCTCCGAGCGGGTAATCTCGACCTACGAGCAGTACTTC. Amino acid sequence: CASSSERVISTYEQYF.

The CDR3 DNA reads as TGTGCCAGCAGTAGACAGGGTGCCACAGATACGCAGTATTTT. As protein: CASSRQGATDTQYF. The V and J genes are TRBV2 and TRBJ2-3; 7 positions agree with TRBD1. The trim removed 5 bases at V and 2 bases at J, leaving 4 bases unmatched. Germline V CDR1 and CDR2: SNHLY, FYNNEI. The CDR3 has 14 residues.

The chain couples TRBV6-5 to TRBJ2-2; the match to TRBD1 covers 8 bases. The CDR3 sequence is 13 residues long. CDR1 MNHEY and CDR2 SVGAGI come from the germline V gene. J lost 8 bases, V lost 6 bases, and 5 bases had no gene match. The CDR3 region is CASSATGGGELFF. CDR3 sequence (DNA): TGTGCCAGCAGCGCCACAGGGGGAGGGGAGCTGTTTTTT.

The chain carries TRBV2 and TRBJ2-7; D is ambiguous. The CDR3 has 13 residues. Trimming pared 10 bases from V and 4 bases from J, leaving 17 bases between. The germline V gene has CDR1 SNHLY and CDR2 FYNNEI. The CDR3 sequence is CATPLRPTYEQYF. CDR3 sequence (DNA): TGTGCCACCCCCCTCCGTCCAACTTACGAGCAGTACTTC. Complete variable domain (other parts from reference TRBV2 and TRBJ2-7): EPEVTQTPSHQVTQMGQEVILRCVPISNHLYFYWYRQILGQKVEFLVSFYNNEISEKSEIFDDQFSVERPDGSNFTLKIRSTKLEDSAMYFCATPLRPTYEQYFGPGTRLTVT.

V usage is TRBV9 and J usage is TRBJ2-3; 7 nucleotides agree with TRBD2. This CDR3 region has 15 residues. Per the germline V gene, CDR1 is SGDLS and CDR2 is YYNGEE. V was clipped by 2 bases and J by 0 bases; unmatched bases: 3. The DNA of the CDR3 is TGTGCCAGCAGCGTCGGTAGCGGGAGCACAGATACGCAGTATTTT. Translation gives CASSVGSGSTDTQYF.

The sample holds one count of this clonotype. A much larger clone differs from this one at a single base, so this may be a read error. The chain joins TRBV2 to TRBJ1-2; 8 positions agree with TRBD1. Germline CDR1 reads SNHLY; CDR2 reads FYNNEI. The CDR3 is 15 amino acids. J was trimmed by 4 bases and V by 7 bases; bases with no gene match: 11. CDR3 sequence: CASTKTGQDRYGYTF. The CDR3 DNA is TGTGCCAGCACTAAAACGGGACAGGATCGCTATGGCTACACCTTC.

The chain couples TRBV2 to TRBJ2-5; TRBD1 is a possible D gene (10 bases). The CDR3 runs 16 residues. Germline V gives CDR1 SNHLY, CDR2 FYNNEI. V lost 5 bases and J lost 2, with 18 bases in between. DNA of the CDR3: TGTGCCAGCAGTCTAGCGGGGACAGGGGAACAAGAGACCCAGTACTTC. Protein sequence: CASSLAGTGEQETQYF.

The chain carries TRBV14 and TRBJ2-7, with D tentatively TRBD1 or TRBD2 (5 bases each). The germline V gene has CDR1 SGHDN and CDR2 FVKESK. CDR3 length: 14 residues. V was clipped by 3 bases and J by 3 bases, with 12 bases between them. CDR3 loop: CASSQQGRLYEQYF. The CDR3 nucleotides read TGTGCCAGCAGCCAGCAGGGACGCCTCTACGAGCAGTACTTC.

In nucleotides, the CDR3 is TGCAGTGCTAGTTCGGGGAGATTGAAGAATGAGCAGTTCTTC. This sequence encodes CSASSGRLKNEQFF. The rearrangement joins TRBV20-1 to TRBJ2-1, with a tentative D call TRBD2 (5 bases). In germline, CDR1 is DFQATT, CDR2 SNEGSKA (reference sequence). The CDR3 extends over 14 amino acids. V lost 3 bases and J lost 7, with 16 bases in between.

The V gene is TRBV7-2, the J gene TRBJ2-3, with 10 nucleotides matching TRBD1. CDR3 length: 18 residues. V shed 5 bases and J 0 bases; nucleotides not matched to a gene: 11. Looked up from germline, CDR1 is SGHTA and CDR2 is FQGNSA. CDR3 DNA: TGTGCCAGCAGCCACCGGGACAGGGGAGAAACTAGCACAGATACGCAGTATTTT. Translated: CASSHRDRGETSTDTQYF.

This chain connects TRBV5-1 to TRBJ2-2, with TRBD1 as a possible D gene (6 bases). Trimming removed 4 bases from V and 2 bases from J, with 15 bases in between. There are 16 residues in the CDR3. Germline CDR1 reads SGHRS; CDR2 reads YFSETQ. The CDR3 here is CASSATWTANTGELFF. CDR3 sequence (DNA): TGCGCCAGCAGCGCGACTTGGACAGCAAACACCGGGGAGCTGTTTTTT.

This clonotype was counted only a few times. The chain joins TRBV20-1 to TRBJ2-7; D perhaps matches TRBD1 (5 bases). This CDR3 is 13 amino acids long. Per germline, CDR1 DFQATT and CDR2 SNEGSKA (reference sequence). V dropped 6 bases and J dropped 2 bases, with 14 bases sitting between them. CDR3 in DNA: TGCAGTGCCTGGGGCAGCACAACCTACGAGCAGTACTTC. Its protein is CSAWGSTTYEQYF.

The chain is built from TRBV5-1 and TRBJ2-7; 8 bases agree with TRBD1. The CDR3 is 13 residues long. Germline trimming cut 6 bases from V and 3 bases from J; bases unmatched to any gene: 5. Germline lookup yields CDR1 SGHRS and CDR2 YFSETQ. The CDR3 loop reads CASTGRGLYEQYF. The CDR3 DNA sequence: TGCGCCAGCACGGGCAGGGGGCTCTACGAGCAGTACTTC.